This TCR beta chain was sequenced during a study of PD-1 blockade in mismatch repair-deficient tumors. Study as a whole: Enrolled 2013-2016, patients had progressing, pretreated mismatch repair-deficient cancers of around twelve types.

TCRdb keeps only in-frame clones here, not all; method: immunoSEQ multiplex PCR. This table has about 68,000 clones, more than 75% appearing once. This sample comprised peripheral blood, obtained 2 weeks after starting pembrolizumab. The receptor was isolated from an adult with mismatch repair-deficient cancer.

The CDR3 here is CASTSTGSRSGELFF. The CDR3 DNA sequence: TGTGCCAGTACTTCTACAGGGAGTCGATCCGGGGAGCTGTTTTTT. The chain joins TRBV19 to TRBJ2-2; tentative D call: TRBD1 (6 bases). V lost 7 bases, J lost 6 bases, and 18 bases lay in between. The CDR3 contains 15 residues. Germline CDR1 is LNHDA and CDR2 is SQIVND (reference sequence). Variable domain in full (rest from reference TRBV19 and TRBJ2-2): DGGITQSPKYLFRKEGQNVTLSCEQNLNHDAMYWYRQDPGQGLRLIYYSQIVNDFQKGDIAEGYSVSREKKESFPLTVTSAQKNPTAFYLCASTSTGSRSGELFFGEGSRLTVL.